The TCR beta chain under discussion was sequenced for a study of cytomegalovirus exposure and HLA in healthy donors. The PCR used 60 Vbeta and 13 Jbeta primers. Original handling: Later, tens of millions of unique TCR beta chains were counted in an analysis, and roughly 11 million of them were shared. Profiled with immunoSEQ multiplex PCR; TCRdb holds only in-frame clones, not every one. That table gives V, J and clone size, and the DNA gave D and trimming. The sample holds approximately 69,000 clones, 65% to 70% seen once. Specimen: PBMCs. This TCR was sampled from a man aged 35-49 years in good health and CMV-seropositive.

CDR3 DNA: TGTGCCAGCAGTCAGGACAGGGGGGCTCAACATTTT. Its translation: CASSQDRGAQHF. The genes are TRBV28 and TRBJ1-5, with TRBD1 matching over 10 bases. V shed 5 bases and J 16 bases; nucleotides not matched to a gene: 8. CDR3 length equals 12 residues. Germline-derived CDR1 and CDR2 are MDHEN and SYDVKM.